This record covers a single T cell receptor beta chain. Its target is unknown. Using its own MiXCR run on the 5' RACE reads, TCRdb lists one record per CDR3 protein. Here the sample spans roughly 170,000 distinct CDR3 sequences, over 20% being singletons. This sample was included in a study of T-cell memory formation after mild COVID-19. The study, taken as a whole, reports: Clones shrinking between day 15 and 85 showed a balanced CD4/CD8 split, and those that grew later tilted toward CD4+. A second wave of clones peaked on day 37, and their SARS-CoV-2 specificity went unconfirmed. Pre-infection memory contained some responding clones, which suggested that cross-reactive memory had joined.

Looked up from germline, CDR1 is LGHNA and CDR2 is YSLEER. CDR3 length equals 18 residues. Trimming stripped 2 bases from V and 4 bases from J, with 18 bases between. This TCR came from an adult woman who had mild COVID-19 (a few samples of this study predate the infection). Cell type and time point are not known. The genes are TRBV4-3 and TRBJ2-6, with D possibly TRBD2 on 7 matching bases. Sequenced sample: PBMCs or a T cell subset sorted from them (not recorded which). The CDR3 bases are TGCGCCAGCAGCCAATGGGAGGGGGGCGAGACGGGGGCCAACGTCCTGACTTTC. This codes for CASSQWEGGETGANVLTF.